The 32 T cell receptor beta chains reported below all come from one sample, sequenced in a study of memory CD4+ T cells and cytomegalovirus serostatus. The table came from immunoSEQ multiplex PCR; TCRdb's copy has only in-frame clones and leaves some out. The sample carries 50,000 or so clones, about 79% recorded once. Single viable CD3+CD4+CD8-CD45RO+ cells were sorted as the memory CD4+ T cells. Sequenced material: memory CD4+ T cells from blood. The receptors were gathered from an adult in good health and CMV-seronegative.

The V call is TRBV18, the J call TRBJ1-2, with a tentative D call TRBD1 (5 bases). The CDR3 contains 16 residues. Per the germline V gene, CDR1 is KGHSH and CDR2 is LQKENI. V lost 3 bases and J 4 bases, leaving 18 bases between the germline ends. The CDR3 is CASSPDPGPEAYGYTF. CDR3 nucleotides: TGTGCCAGCTCACCGGACCCGGGACCGGAAGCCTATGGCTACACCTTC.

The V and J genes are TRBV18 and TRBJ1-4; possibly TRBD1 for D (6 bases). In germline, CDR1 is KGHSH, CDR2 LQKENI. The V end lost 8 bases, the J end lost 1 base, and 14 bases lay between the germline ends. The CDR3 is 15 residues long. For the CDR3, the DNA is TGTGCCAGCACAACAGGGTTAGAAACTAATGAAAAACTGTTTTTT. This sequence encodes CASTTGLETNEKLFF.

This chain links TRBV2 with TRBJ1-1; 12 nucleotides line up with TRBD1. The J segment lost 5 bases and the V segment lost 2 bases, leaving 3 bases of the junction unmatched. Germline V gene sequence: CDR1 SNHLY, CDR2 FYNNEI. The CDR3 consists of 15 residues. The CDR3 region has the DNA TGTGCCAGCAGTGAAAGGGACAGGGGGCGAACTGAAGCTTTCTTT. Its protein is CASSERDRGRTEAFF. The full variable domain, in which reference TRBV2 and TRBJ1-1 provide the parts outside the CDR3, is EPEVTQTPSHQVTQMGQEVILRCVPISNHLYFYWYRQILGQKVEFLVSFYNNEISEKSEIFDDQFSVERPDGSNFTLKIRSTKLEDSAMYFCASSERDRGRTEAFFGQGTRLTVV.

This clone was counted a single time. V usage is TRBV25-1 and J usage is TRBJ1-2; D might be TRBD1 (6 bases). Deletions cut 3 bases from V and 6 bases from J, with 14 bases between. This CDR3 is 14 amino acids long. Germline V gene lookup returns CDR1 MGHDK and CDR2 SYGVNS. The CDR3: CASSDPGGAHGYTF. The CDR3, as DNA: TGTGCCAGCAGTGATCCGGGGGGCGCCCATGGCTACACCTTC.

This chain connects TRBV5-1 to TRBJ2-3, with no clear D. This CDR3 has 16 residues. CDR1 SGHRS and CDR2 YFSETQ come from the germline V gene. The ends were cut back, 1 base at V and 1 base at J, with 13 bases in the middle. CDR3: CASSLSGSAGTDTQYF. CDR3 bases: TGCGCCAGCAGCTTGTCTGGTAGTGCTGGCACAGATACGCAGTATTTT.

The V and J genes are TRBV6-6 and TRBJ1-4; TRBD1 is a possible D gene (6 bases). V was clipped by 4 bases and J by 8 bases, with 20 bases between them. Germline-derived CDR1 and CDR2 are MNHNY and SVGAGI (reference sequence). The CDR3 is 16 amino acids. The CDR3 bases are TGTGCCAGCAGTTGGGGGGCAGGGACGATGAGAGAAAAACTGTTTTTT. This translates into CASSWGAGTMREKLFF.

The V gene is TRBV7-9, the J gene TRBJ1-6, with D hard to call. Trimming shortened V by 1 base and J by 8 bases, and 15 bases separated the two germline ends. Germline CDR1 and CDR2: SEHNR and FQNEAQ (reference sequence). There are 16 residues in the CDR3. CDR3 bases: TGTGCCAGCAGCTTAGTCGGCGTGGCGGTGGATTCACCCCTCCACTTT. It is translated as CASSLVGVAVDSPLHF. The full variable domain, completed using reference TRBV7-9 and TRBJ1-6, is DTGVSQNPRHKITKRGQNVTFRCDPISEHNRLYWYRQTLGQGPEFLTYFQNEAQLEKSRLLSDRFSAERPKGSFSTLEIQRTEQGDSAMYLCASSLVGVAVDSPLHFGNGTRLTVT.

The CDR3 region has the DNA TGTGCCAGCAGCCTGGGACGAGTTGCCAAAAACATTCAGTACTTC. Protein: CASSLGRVAKNIQYF. The rearrangement joins TRBV7-2 to TRBJ2-4; D possibly uses TRBD1 or TRBD2 (5 bases each). Between the trimmed V and J ends, which lost 5 bases and 1 base, there was a span of 12 bases. Germline assignment: CDR1 SGHTA and CDR2 FQGNSA. This CDR3 region has 15 residues.

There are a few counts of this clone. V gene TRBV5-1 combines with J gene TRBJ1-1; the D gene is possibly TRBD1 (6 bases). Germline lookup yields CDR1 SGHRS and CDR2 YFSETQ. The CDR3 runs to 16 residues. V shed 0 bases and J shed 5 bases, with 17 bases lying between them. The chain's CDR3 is CASSLASAGGYTEAFF. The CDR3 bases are TGCGCCAGCAGCTTGGCCTCTGCGGGGGGCTATACTGAAGCTTTCTTT.

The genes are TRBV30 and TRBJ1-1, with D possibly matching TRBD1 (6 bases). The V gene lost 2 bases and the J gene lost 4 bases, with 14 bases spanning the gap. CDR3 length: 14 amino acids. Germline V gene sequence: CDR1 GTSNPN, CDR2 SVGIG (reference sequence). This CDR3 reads CAWSRPPGVTEAFF. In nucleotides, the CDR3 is TGTGCCTGGAGTCGTCCCCCAGGGGTCACTGAAGCTTTCTTT.

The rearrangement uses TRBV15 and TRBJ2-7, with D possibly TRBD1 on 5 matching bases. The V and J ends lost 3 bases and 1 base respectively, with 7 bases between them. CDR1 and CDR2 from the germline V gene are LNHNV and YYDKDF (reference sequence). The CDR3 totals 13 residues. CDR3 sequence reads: CATSSTGSYEQYF. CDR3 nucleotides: TGTGCCACCAGCAGCACAGGTTCCTACGAGCAGTACTTC.

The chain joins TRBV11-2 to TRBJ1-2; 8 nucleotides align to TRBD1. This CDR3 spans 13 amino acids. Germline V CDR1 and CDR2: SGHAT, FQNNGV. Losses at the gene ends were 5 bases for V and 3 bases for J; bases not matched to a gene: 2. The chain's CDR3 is CASSPGQDYGYTF. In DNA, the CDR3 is TGTGCCAGCAGCCCGGGACAGGACTATGGCTACACCTTC.

The chain's CDR3 is CASSLGLQNYGYTF. For the CDR3, the DNA is TGTGCCAGCAGCTTAGGGCTCCAAAACTATGGCTACACCTTC. The gene calls are TRBV13 and TRBJ1-2; no reliable D call. Looked up from germline, CDR1 is PRHDT and CDR2 is FYEKMQ (reference sequence). The CDR3 sequence is 14 residues long. Deletions cut 0 bases from V and 2 bases from J, with 7 bases between. Combining the CDR3 with reference TRBV13 and TRBJ1-2 gives the whole variable domain AAGVIQSPRHLIKEKRETATLKCYPIPRHDTVYWYQQGPGQDPQFLISFYEKMQSDKGSIPDRFSAQQFSDYHSELNMSSLELGDSALYFCASSLGLQNYGYTFGSGTRLTVV.

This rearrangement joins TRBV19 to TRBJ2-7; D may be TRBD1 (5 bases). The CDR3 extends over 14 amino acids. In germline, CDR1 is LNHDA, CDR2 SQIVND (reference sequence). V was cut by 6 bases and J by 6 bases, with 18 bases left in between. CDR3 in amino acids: CASRSAQVYGEQYF. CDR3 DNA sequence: TGTGCCAGTAGATCAGCACAGGTATATGGCGAGCAGTACTTC.

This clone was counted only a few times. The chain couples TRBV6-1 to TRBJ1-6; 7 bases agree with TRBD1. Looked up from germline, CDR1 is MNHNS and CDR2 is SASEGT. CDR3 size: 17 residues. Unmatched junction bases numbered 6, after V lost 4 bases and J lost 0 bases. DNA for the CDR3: TGTGCCAGCAGTGTGACAGGGACGGACTCCTATAATTCACCCCTCCACTTT. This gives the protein CASSVTGTDSYNSPLHF.

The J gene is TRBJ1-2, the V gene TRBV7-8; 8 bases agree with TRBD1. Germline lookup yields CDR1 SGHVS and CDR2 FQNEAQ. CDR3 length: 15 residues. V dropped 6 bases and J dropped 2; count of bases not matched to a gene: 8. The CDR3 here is CASSFRTGRNYGYTF. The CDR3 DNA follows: TGTGCCAGCAGTTTTAGGACAGGGAGGAACTATGGCTACACCTTC.

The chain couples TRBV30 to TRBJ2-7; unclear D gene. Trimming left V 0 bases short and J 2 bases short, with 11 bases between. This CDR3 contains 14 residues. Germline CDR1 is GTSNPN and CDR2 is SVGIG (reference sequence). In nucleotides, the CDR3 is TGTGCCTGGAGTGTTATAGGGTTACCCTACGAGCAGTACTTC. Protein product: CAWSVIGLPYEQYF.

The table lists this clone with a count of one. The CDR3 region has the DNA TGCGCCAGCAGCTTCACGGGGGCTTCTGGAAACACCATATATTTT. Amino acid sequence: CASSFTGASGNTIYF. This sequence joins TRBV5-1 and TRBJ1-3; possible D gene TRBD1, 6 bases. Trimming pared 2 bases from V and 1 base from J, leaving 10 bases between. CDR3 length: 15 residues. CDR1 and CDR2 (germline): SGHRS, YFSETQ.

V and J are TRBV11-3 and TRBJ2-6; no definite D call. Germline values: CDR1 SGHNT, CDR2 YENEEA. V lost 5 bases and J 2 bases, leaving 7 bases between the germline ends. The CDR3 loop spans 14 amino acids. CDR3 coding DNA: TGTGCCAGCAGCGCAGATGCTGGGGCCAACGTCCTGACTTTC. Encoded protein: CASSADAGANVLTF.

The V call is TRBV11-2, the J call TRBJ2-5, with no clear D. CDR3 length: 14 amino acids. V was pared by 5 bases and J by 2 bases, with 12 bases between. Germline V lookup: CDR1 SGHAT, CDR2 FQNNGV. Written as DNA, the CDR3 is TGTGCCAGCAGCCGGCGACACGCACAAGAGACCCAGTACTTC. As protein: CASSRRHAQETQYF.

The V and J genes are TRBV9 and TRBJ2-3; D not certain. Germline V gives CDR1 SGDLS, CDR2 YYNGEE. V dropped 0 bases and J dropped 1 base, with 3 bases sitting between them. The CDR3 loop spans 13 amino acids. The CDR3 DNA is TGTGCCAGCAGCGTAGAGGGCACAGATACGCAGTATTTT. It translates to CASSVEGTDTQYF.

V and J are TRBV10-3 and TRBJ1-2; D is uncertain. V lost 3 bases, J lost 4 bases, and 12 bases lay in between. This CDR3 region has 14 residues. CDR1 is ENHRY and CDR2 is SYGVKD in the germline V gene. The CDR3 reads CAISDFREGYGYTF. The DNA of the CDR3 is TGTGCCATCAGTGATTTTCGGGAGGGCTATGGCTACACCTTC.

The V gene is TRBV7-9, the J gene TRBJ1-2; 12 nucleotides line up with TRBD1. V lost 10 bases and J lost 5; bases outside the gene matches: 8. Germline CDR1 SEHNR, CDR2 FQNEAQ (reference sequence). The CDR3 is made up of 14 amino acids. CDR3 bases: TGTGCCACCTCCGGGACAGGGGGCAGATATGGCTACACCTTC. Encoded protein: CATSGTGGRYGYTF.

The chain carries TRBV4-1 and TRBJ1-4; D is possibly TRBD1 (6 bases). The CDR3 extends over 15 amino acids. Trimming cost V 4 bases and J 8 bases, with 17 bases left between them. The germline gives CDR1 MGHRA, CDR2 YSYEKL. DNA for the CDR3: TGCGCCAGCAGCCCCCCTGGGGGGGCGCGCGAAAAACTGTTTTTT. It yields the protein CASSPPGGAREKLFF.

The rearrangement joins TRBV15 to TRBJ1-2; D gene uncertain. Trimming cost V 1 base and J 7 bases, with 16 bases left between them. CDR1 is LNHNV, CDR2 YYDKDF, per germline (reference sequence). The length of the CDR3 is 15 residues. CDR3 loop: CATSRAPGGYRGYTF. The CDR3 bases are TGTGCCACCAGCAGAGCCCCGGGAGGATACCGTGGCTACACCTTC. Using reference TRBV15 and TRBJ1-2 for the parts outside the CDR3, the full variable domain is DAMVIQNPRYQVTQFGKPVTLSCSQTLNHNVMYWYQQKSSQAPKLLFHYYDKDFNNEADTPDNFQSRRPNTSFCFLDIRSPGLGDTAMYLCATSRAPGGYRGYTFGSGTRLTVV.

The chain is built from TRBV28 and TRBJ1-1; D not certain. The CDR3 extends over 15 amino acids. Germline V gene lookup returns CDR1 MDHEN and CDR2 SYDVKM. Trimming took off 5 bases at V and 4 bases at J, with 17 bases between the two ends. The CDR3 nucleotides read TGTGCCAGCAGTCCCCAAGCGGGAGGCGGCACTGAAGCTTTCTTT. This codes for CASSPQAGGGTEAFF.

DNA of the CDR3: TGCGCCAGCAGCTTGGGACATGGCTCTACTGGTCTCCACTTT. Translated, it gives CASSLGHGSTGLHF. The chain joins TRBV5-1 to TRBJ1-6; D gene uncertain. V was shortened by 0 bases and J by 16 bases, with 17 bases between the two germline ends. Germline V gives CDR1 SGHRS, CDR2 YFSETQ. This CDR3 comprises 14 residues.

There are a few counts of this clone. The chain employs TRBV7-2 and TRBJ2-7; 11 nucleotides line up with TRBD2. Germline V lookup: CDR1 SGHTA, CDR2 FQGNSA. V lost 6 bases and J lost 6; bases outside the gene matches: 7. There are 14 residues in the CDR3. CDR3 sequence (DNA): TGTGCCAGCAGTTCTATAGCGGGGGGGCTCGAGCAGTACTTC. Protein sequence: CASSSIAGGLEQYF.

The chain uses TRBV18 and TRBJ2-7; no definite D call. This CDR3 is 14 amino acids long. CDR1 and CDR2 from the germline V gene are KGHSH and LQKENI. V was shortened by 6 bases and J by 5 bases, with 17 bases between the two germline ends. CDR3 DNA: TGTGCCAGCTCCCCTAGAGCGTACAACGACGAGCAGTACTTC. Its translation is CASSPRAYNDEQYF.

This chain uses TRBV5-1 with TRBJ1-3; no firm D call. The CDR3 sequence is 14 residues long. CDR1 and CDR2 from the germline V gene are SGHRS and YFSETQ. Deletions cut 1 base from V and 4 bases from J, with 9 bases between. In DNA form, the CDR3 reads TGCGCCAGCAGCTTGACCCCCTACGGAAACACCATATATTTT. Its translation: CASSLTPYGNTIYF.

This CDR3 reads CASSRTGPETQYF. The CDR3 DNA is TGTGCCAGCAGCCGCACAGGGCCAGAGACCCAGTACTTC. The chain is built from TRBV9 and TRBJ2-5; D perhaps matches TRBD1 (6 bases). The CDR3 contains 13 residues. From germline, CDR1 is SGDLS and CDR2 YYNGEE. V lost 4 bases, J lost 4 bases, and 11 bases lay in between.

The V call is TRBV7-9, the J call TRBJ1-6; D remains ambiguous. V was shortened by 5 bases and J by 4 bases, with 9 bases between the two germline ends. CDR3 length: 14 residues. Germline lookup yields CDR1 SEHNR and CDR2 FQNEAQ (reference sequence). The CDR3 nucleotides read TGTGCCAGCAGCCCTCGGGAGTATAATTCACCCCTCCACTTT. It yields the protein CASSPREYNSPLHF.